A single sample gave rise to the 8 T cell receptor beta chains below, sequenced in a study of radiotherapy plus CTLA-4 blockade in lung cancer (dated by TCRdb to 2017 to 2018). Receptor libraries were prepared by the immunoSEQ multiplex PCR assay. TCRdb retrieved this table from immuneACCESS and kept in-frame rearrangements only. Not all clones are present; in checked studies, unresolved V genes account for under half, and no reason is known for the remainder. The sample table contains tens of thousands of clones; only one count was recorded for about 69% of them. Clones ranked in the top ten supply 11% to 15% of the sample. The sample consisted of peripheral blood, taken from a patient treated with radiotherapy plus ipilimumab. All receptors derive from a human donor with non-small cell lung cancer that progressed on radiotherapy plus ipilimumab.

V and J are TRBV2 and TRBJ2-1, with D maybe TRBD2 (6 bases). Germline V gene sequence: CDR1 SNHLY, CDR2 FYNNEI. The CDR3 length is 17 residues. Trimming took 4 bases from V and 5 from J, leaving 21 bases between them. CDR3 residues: CASSGLEGAGINNEQFF. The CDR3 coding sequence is TGTGCCAGCAGTGGTTTAGAAGGTGCGGGGATCAACAATGAGCAGTTCTTC.

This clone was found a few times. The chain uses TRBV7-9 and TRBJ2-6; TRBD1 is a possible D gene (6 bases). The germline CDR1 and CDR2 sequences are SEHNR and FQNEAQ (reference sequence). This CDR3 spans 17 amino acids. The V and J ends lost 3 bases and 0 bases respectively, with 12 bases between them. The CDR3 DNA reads TGTGCCAGCAGCTTTTCAGGGGCGAGCTCTGGGGCCAACGTCCTGACTTTC. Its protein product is CASSFSGASSGANVLTF.

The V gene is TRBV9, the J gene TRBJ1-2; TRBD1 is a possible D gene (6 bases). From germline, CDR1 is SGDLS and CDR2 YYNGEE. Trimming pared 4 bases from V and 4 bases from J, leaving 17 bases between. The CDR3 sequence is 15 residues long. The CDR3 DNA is TGTGCCAGCAGCCCAAGCCAGGGGCACGGCTATGGCTACACCTTC. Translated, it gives CASSPSQGHGYGYTF.

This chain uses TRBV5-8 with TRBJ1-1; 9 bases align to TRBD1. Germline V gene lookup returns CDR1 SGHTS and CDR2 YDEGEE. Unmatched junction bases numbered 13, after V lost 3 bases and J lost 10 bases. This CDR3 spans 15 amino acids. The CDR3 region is CASSSLGQGIDVAFF. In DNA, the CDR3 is TGTGCCAGCAGCTCGCTCGGACAGGGGATAGATGTAGCTTTCTTT.

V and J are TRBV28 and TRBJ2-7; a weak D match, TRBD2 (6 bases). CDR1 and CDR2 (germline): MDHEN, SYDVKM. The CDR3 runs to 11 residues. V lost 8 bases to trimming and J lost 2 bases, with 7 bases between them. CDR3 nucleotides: TGTGCCAGCGGAGGGGCCTACGAGCAGTACTTC. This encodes CASGGAYEQYF.

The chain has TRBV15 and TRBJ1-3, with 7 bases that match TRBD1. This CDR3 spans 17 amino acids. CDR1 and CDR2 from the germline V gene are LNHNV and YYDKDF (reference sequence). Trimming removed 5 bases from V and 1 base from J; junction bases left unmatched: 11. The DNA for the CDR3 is TGTGCCACCAGCCGAGGGGGCGGAGGAATGTCTGGAAACACCATATATTTT. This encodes CATSRGGGGMSGNTIYF.

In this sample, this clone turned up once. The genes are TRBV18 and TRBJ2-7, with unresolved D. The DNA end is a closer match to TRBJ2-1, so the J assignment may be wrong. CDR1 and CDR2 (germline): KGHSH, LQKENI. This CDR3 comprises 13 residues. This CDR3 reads CASSLESYNEQFF. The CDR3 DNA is TGTGCCAGCTCACTGGAGAGCTACAATGAGCAGTTCTTC.

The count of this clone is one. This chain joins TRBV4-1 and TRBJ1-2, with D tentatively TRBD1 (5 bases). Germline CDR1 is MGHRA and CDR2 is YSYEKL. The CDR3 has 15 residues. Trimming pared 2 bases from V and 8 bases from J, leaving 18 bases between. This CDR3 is CASSQFGTLTGGYTF. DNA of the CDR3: TGCGCCAGCAGCCAATTCGGGACTCTTACTGGGGGCTACACCTTC.